These 18 T cell receptor beta chains came from one sample sequenced in a study of cytomegalovirus exposure and HLA in healthy donors. PCR was performed using 60 Vbeta and 13 Jbeta primers. Sequencing used immunoSEQ multiplex PCR; TCRdb keeps in-frame clones, though not all of them. This table holds roughly 58,000 clones. What was sequenced was PBMCs. These receptors were obtained from a woman aged 45-59 years in good health and CMV-seropositive.

The gene calls are TRBV29-1 and TRBJ2-7; 7 positions agree with TRBD1. V lost 6 bases and J lost 5; bases outside the gene matches: 7. CDR1 and CDR2 (germline): SQVTM, ANQGSEA. The CDR3 consists of 12 residues. This CDR3 reads CSVVQGFNEQYF. The CDR3 DNA is TGCAGCGTGGTACAGGGGTTCAACGAGCAGTACTTC.

The genes are TRBV6-1 and TRBJ2-7; tentative D call: TRBD2 (7 bases). Trimming pared 4 bases from V and 2 bases from J, leaving 15 bases between. Germline CDR1 is MNHNS and CDR2 is SASEGT. The CDR3 totals 15 residues. The CDR3 spells CASSAVRGAAYEQYF. Here the CDR3 DNA reads TGTGCCAGCAGTGCAGTCCGGGGGGCCGCCTACGAGCAGTACTTC.

V is TRBV30 and J is TRBJ1-5; D is undetermined. Germline assignment: CDR1 GTSNPN and CDR2 SVGIG (reference sequence). The CDR3 spans 14 residues. The germline V and J ends were trimmed by 1 base and 1 base, with 8 bases remaining between them. CDR3 sequence reads: CAWSDPQSNQPQHF. The CDR3 DNA follows: TGTGCCTGGAGTGATCCACAGAGCAATCAGCCCCAGCATTTT.

The chain combines TRBV29-1 with TRBJ2-5; the D gene is possibly TRBD1 (5 bases). Trimming stripped 5 bases from V and 0 bases from J, with 7 bases between. CDR1 is SQVTM, CDR2 ANQGSEA, per germline. This CDR3 comprises 12 residues. The CDR3 is CSVPRDQETQYF. The CDR3 DNA is TGCAGCGTTCCCAGGGACCAAGAGACCCAGTACTTC.

The V and J genes are TRBV18 and TRBJ1-3, with 10 bases aligning to TRBD1. The germline CDR1 and CDR2 sequences are KGHSH and LQKENI. The CDR3 length is 15 residues. The V gene end was trimmed by 3 bases and the J gene end by 4 bases; junction bases not matched to a gene: 3. The CDR3 region is CASSPGTGAGNTIYF. CDR3 nucleotides: TGTGCCAGCTCACCCGGGACAGGGGCCGGAAACACCATATATTTT.

In nucleotides, the CDR3 is TGTGCCAGCAGCCCCGGTCCCGCGACTAGCAAAGACTACGAGCAGTACTTC. Its translation: CASSPGPATSKDYEQYF. The rearrangement joins TRBV13 to TRBJ2-7; TRBD2 matches at 7 bases. The V gene's germline CDR1 is PRHDT and CDR2 FYEKMQ (reference sequence). The V and J ends lost 5 bases and 3 bases, in that order; junction bases with no gene match: 16. The CDR3 runs 17 residues.

CDR3 in amino acids: CASSQGTGVGYEQYF. The CDR3 DNA is TGCGCCAGCAGCCAAGGAACAGGAGTGGGATACGAGCAGTACTTC. J is TRBJ2-7 and V is TRBV4-3; tentatively, D is TRBD1 (5 bases). This CDR3 is 15 amino acids long. Per the germline V gene, CDR1 is LGHNA and CDR2 is YSLEER. The V gene lost 1 base and the J gene lost 4 bases, with 14 bases spanning the gap.

V gene TRBV7-9 combines with J gene TRBJ2-3; 7 bases line up with TRBD2. This CDR3 has 15 residues. V was pared by 4 bases and J by 4 bases, with 8 bases of the junction left unmatched. Per germline, CDR1 SEHNR and CDR2 FQNEAQ (reference sequence). CDR3 residues: CASSSSGIQADTQYF. The CDR3 nucleotides are TGTGCCAGCAGCTCCAGCGGGATCCAGGCAGATACGCAGTATTTT.

This rearrangement joins TRBV5-6 to TRBJ1-2, with a weak D call TRBD1 (6 bases). Germline V gene data show CDR1 as SGHDT and CDR2 as YYEEEE. The CDR3 consists of 13 residues. Deletions cut 4 bases from V and 5 bases from J, with 12 bases between. The CDR3 protein is CASSPDSLYGYTF. The CDR3 nucleotides read TGTGCCAGCAGCCCGGACAGTCTTTATGGCTACACCTTC.

A word on this clone: One end of the junction is discordant with germline, which a read error may explain. The V call is TRBV28, the J call TRBJ1-1, with 9 bases aligning to TRBD1. The CDR3 runs 15 residues. Looked up from germline, CDR1 is MDHEN and CDR2 is SYDVKM. This CDR3 is CVSSYTGQGNTEAFF. CDR3 in DNA: TGTGTCAGCAGTTACACGGGACAGGGGAACACTGAAGCTTTCTTT.

The rearrangement links TRBV7-2 to TRBJ2-5, with TRBD2 identical over 9 bases. The CDR3 has 14 amino acids. CDR1 is SGHTA, CDR2 FQGNSA, per germline. The junction had 4 bases not matched to a gene; V was cut back by 7 bases and J by 1 base. The CDR3 protein is CASKLAGSQETQYF. CDR3 DNA sequence: TGTGCCAGCAAACTAGCGGGTTCCCAAGAGACCCAGTACTTC. The variable domain in full, with the rest retrieved from reference TRBV7-2 and TRBJ2-5, is GAGVSQSPSNKVTEKGKDVELRCDPISGHTALYWYRQSLGQGLEFLIYFQGNSAPDKSGLPSDRFSAERTGGSVSTLTIQRTQQEDSAVYLCASKLAGSQETQYFGPGTRLLVL.

The chain joins TRBV7-6 to TRBJ2-3; maybe TRBD2 (5 bases). CDR1 and CDR2 (germline): SGHVS, FNYEAQ. This CDR3 is 12 amino acids long. V lost 5 bases, J lost 9 bases, and 12 bases lay in between. The CDR3 region has the DNA TGTGCCAGCAGCGCCCAGCCGGGGACGCAGTATTTT. Its translation is CASSAQPGTQYF. Combining the CDR3 with reference TRBV7-6 and TRBJ2-3 gives the whole variable domain GAGVSQSPRYKVTKRGQDVALRCDPISGHVSLYWYRQALGQGPEFLTYFNYEAQQDKSGLPNDRFSAERPEGSISTLTIQRTEQRDSAMYRCASSAQPGTQYFGPGTRLTVL.

DNA of the CDR3: TGTGCCAGCACCCACCAGGTGAACACCGGGGAGCTGTTTTTT. It encodes CASTHQVNTGELFF. The chain links TRBV5-4 to TRBJ2-2; D remains ambiguous. There are 14 residues in the CDR3. Trimming left V 6 bases short and J 1 base short, with 10 bases between. The germline V gene has CDR1 SGHNT and CDR2 YYREEE (reference sequence).

This rearrangement joins TRBV13 to TRBJ2-3, with TRBD2 matching 11 bases. CDR3 length equals 17 residues. Per the germline V gene, CDR1 is PRHDT and CDR2 is FYEKMQ (reference sequence). With 5 bases clipped from V and 2 bases from J, the junction kept 9 bases outside the gene matches. CDR3 bases: TGTGCCAGCAGCAAGAGGTTACTAGCGGGGGTCACAGATACGCAGTATTTT. Amino acids: CASSKRLLAGVTDTQYF.

This sequence joins TRBV4-3 and TRBJ1-1; TRBD1 aligns across 7 bases. V lost 1 base, J lost 5 bases, and 10 bases stayed unmatched. In germline, CDR1 is LGHNA, CDR2 YSLEER. The CDR3 extends over 16 amino acids. Here the CDR3 DNA reads TGCGCCAGCAGCCAAGTCGGGACAGTCGGGGGAACTGAAGCTTTCTTT. It specifies CASSQVGTVGGTEAFF.

The chain employs TRBV28 and TRBJ2-7; 9 positions match TRBD1. Germline V gene data show CDR1 as MDHEN and CDR2 as SYDVKM. The CDR3 is 15 amino acids. V gave up 3 bases and J gave up 2 bases; unmatched junction bases: 5. CDR3 loop: CASSFGDRVAYEQYF. CDR3 sequence (DNA): TGTGCCAGCAGTTTCGGGGACAGGGTAGCCTACGAGCAGTACTTC.

This chain uses TRBV4-2 with TRBJ2-7; D possibly corresponds to TRBD1 (5 bases). Trimming stripped 0 bases from V and 2 bases from J, with 11 bases between. There are 15 residues in the CDR3. In germline, CDR1 is LGHNA, CDR2 YNFKEQ. The CDR3 sequence: CASSQDPGSTYEQYF. CDR3 DNA sequence: TGTGCCAGCAGCCAAGATCCAGGGTCGACCTACGAGCAGTACTTC.

The V gene is TRBV6-6, the J gene TRBJ1-1, with 9 bases identical to TRBD1. The V and J ends lost 2 bases and 6 bases, in that order; junction bases with no gene match: 4. The CDR3 is 14 amino acids. CDR1 and CDR2 from the germline V gene are MNHNY and SVGAGI (reference sequence). CDR3 bases: TGTGCCAGCAGTTACACTACAGGGGGCGCTGAAGCTTTCTTT. Protein: CASSYTTGGAEAFF.